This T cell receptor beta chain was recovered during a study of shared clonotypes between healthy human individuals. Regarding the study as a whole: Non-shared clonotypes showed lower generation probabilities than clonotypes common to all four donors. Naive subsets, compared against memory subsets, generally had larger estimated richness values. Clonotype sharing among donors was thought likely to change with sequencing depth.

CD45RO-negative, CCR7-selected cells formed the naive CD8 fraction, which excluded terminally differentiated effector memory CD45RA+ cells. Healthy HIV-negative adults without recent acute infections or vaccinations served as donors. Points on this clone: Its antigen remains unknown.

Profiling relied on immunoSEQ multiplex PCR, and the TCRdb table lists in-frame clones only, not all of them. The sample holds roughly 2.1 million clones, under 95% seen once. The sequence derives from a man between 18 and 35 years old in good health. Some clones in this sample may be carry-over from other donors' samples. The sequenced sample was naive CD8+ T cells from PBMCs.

DNA of the CDR3: TGTGCCAGCACCCCGTTCGGGTTAGAGGCGGAGACCCAGTACTTC. Its translation: CASTPFGLEAETQYF. The J gene is TRBJ2-5, the V gene TRBV27; D is uncertain. V lost 7 bases and J 5 bases, leaving 20 bases between the germline ends. Germline CDR1 reads MNHEY; CDR2 reads SMNVEV (reference sequence). This CDR3 has 15 residues.